These 3 T cell receptor beta chains were all obtained from the same sample, sequenced in a study of cytomegalovirus exposure and HLA in healthy donors. The protocol was immunoSEQ multiplex PCR, while the TCRdb copy is restricted to in-frame clones and leaves out a portion. The sample carries over 250,000 clones, about 86% recorded once. The source material was PBMCs. The receptors derive from a woman younger than 35 in good health and CMV-seronegative.

The V gene is TRBV27, the J gene TRBJ2-1; TRBD1 is a possible D gene (6 bases). Trimming took 3 bases from V and 6 from J, leaving 18 bases between them. This CDR3 comprises 16 residues. Per the germline V gene, CDR1 is MNHEY and CDR2 is SMNVEV (reference sequence). The CDR3 coding sequence is TGTGCCAGCAGTTTCTCCACGACAGGTTGGGCCAATGAGCAGTTCTTC. Translated, it gives CASSFSTTGWANEQFF.

This clone was observed a few times. V and J are TRBV5-1 and TRBJ2-7; 13 bases match TRBD2. Per germline, CDR1 SGHRS and CDR2 YFSETQ. This CDR3 is built from 16 residues. J was trimmed by 0 bases and V by 8 bases; bases with no gene match: 8. This CDR3 reads CASHGLAGVNSYEQYF. The DNA of the CDR3 is TGCGCCAGTCATGGACTAGCGGGAGTCAACTCCTACGAGCAGTACTTC. The whole variable domain, filled in from reference TRBV5-1 and TRBJ2-7, reads KAGVTQTPRYLIKTRGQQVTLSCSPISGHRSVSWYQQTPGQGLQFLFEYFSETQRNKGNFPGRFSGRQFSNSRSEMNVSTLELGDSALYLCASHGLAGVNSYEQYFGPGTRLTVT.

This chain connects TRBV6-4 to TRBJ1-5; D is unclear. V shed 3 bases and J shed 1 base, with 4 bases lying between them. The CDR3 contains 13 residues. Germline V gives CDR1 MRHNA, CDR2 SNTAGT. The CDR3 sequence: CASSEQSNQPQHF. Written as DNA, the CDR3 is TGTGCCAGCAGTGAACAGAGCAATCAGCCCCAGCATTTT.